The 9 T cell receptor beta chains below all came from one sample that was sequenced in a study of cytomegalovirus exposure and HLA in healthy donors. 13 Jbeta primers and 60 Vbeta primers were used for the PCR. TCRdb's table, derived via immunoSEQ multiplex PCR, lists solely in-frame clones and lacks some. The sample has approximately 100,000 clones, about 76% seen once. Sequenced input: PBMCs. Receptors originate from a man aged 40-49 years in good health and CMV-seronegative.

This chain uses TRBV18 with TRBJ1-5; D unresolved. CDR1 is KGHSH, CDR2 LQKENI, per germline. CDR3 length: 13 residues. The V gene lost 5 bases and the J gene lost 7 bases, with 12 bases spanning the gap. The CDR3 DNA is TGTGCCAGCTCAGATTTGAGGGCACAGCCCCAGCATTTT. Protein product: CASSDLRAQPQHF.

This clone showed up just a few times. The V gene is TRBV5-6, the J gene TRBJ2-1; no clear D. The germline V gene has CDR1 SGHDT and CDR2 YYEEEE. The CDR3 totals 12 residues. The V and J ends lost 4 bases and 7 bases respectively, with 9 bases between them. The DNA for the CDR3 is TGTGCCAGCAGCGCTGAACTGAATGAGCAGTTCTTC. It is translated as CASSAELNEQFF.

The rearrangement links TRBV6-4 to TRBJ2-7, with a possible D match to TRBD1 (6 bases). Between the trimmed V and J ends, which lost 6 bases and 0 bases, there was a span of 21 bases. The CDR3 runs 17 residues. Germline-derived CDR1 and CDR2 are MRHNA and SNTAGT. The CDR3: CASRGAPAGPLSYEQYF. As DNA, the CDR3 is TGTGCCAGCAGGGGGGCCCCCGCAGGGCCCCTCTCCTACGAGCAGTACTTC.

J is TRBJ2-3 and V is TRBV6-5, with D unclear. The germline gives CDR1 MNHEY, CDR2 SVGAGI. V lost 6 bases to trimming and J lost 2 bases, with 15 bases between them. The CDR3 spans 15 residues. The CDR3 here is CASSTYSFSTDTQYF. For the CDR3, the DNA is TGTGCCAGCAGCACCTATAGTTTTTCCACAGATACGCAGTATTTT.

The rearrangement joins TRBV6-1 to TRBJ2-1, with D possibly TRBD2 on 6 matching bases. V gave up 5 bases and J gave up 7 bases, with 15 bases separating them. Per the germline V gene, CDR1 is MNHNS and CDR2 is SASEGT. The CDR3 spans 14 residues. The CDR3 loop reads CASSWTGELNEQFF. For the CDR3, the DNA is TGTGCCAGCAGTTGGACGGGGGAGCTTAATGAGCAGTTCTTC.

This clone showed up just a few times. The chain employs TRBV25-1 and TRBJ1-1; 7 nucleotides agree with TRBD1. The trim removed 4 bases at V and 6 bases at J, leaving 11 bases unmatched. This CDR3 has 15 residues. Germline assignment: CDR1 MGHDK and CDR2 SYGVNS. The CDR3 loop reads CASSGNRGYRPEAFF. For the CDR3, the DNA is TGTGCCAGCAGTGGCAACAGGGGATATCGGCCTGAAGCTTTCTTT.

The genes are TRBV4-1 and TRBJ2-7; the match to TRBD2 covers 7 bases. CDR1 MGHRA and CDR2 YSYEKL come from the germline V gene. The CDR3 has 13 residues. Unmatched junction bases numbered 3, after V lost 1 base and J lost 6 bases. CDR3 in DNA: TGCGCCAGCAGCCAAGGGGGGGGAGGCGAGCAGTACTTC. Protein: CASSQGGGGEQYF.

The chain uses TRBV29-1 and TRBJ2-5, with a tentative D call TRBD2 (5 bases). V gave up 3 bases and J gave up 1 base, with 6 bases separating them. Germline V gives CDR1 SQVTM, CDR2 ANQGSEA. The CDR3 loop spans 12 amino acids. CDR3 nucleotide sequence: TGCAGCGTTGACGCGGGCCAAGAGACCCAGTACTTC. This codes for CSVDAGQETQYF.

The rearrangement uses TRBV9 and TRBJ1-1, with TRBD1 matching over 7 bases. This CDR3 spans 15 amino acids. V trimming: 0 bases; J trimming: 2 bases; junction bases outside the gene matches: 4. CDR1 and CDR2 (germline): SGDLS, YYNGEE. The CDR3 spells CASSVGGTVNTEAFF. The CDR3 nucleotides are TGTGCCAGCAGCGTAGGGGGGACAGTTAACACTGAAGCTTTCTTT.